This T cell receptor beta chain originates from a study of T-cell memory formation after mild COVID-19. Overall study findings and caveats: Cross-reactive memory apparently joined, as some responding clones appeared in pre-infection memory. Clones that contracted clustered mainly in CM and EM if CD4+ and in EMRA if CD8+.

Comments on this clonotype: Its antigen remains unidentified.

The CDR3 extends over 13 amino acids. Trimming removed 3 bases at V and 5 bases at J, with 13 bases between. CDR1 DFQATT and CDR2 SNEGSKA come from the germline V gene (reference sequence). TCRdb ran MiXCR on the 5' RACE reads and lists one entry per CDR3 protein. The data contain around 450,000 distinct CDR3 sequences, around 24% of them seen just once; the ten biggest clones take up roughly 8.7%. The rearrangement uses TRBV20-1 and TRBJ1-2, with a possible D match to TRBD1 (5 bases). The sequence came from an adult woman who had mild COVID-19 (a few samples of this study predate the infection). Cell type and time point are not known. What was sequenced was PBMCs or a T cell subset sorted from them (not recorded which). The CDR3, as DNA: TGCAGTGCTAGTCCAGACAGCGCTTATGGCTACACCTTC. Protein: CSASPDSAYGYTF.